This T cell receptor (beta chain) was retrieved from a study of T cell responses to AZD1222 COVID-19 vaccine. Study outcomes and limitations: AZD1222 recipients seropositive at baseline numbered only six or seven.

This table comes from immunoSEQ multiplex PCR, and its TCRdb copy is limited to in-frame clones, with some not included. The table records approximately 89,000 clones, over 80% of them present only once. Note on this clone: Its target is not known.

The length of the CDR3 is 10 residues. Here the sequenced sample was peripheral blood, taken on day 0 of MenACWY control vaccination. The source of this sequence is an adult in good health. The chain employs TRBV21-1 and TRBJ1-2. TRBV21-1 is designated a pseudogene. CDR3: CASSNARVTF. The CDR3 region has the DNA TGTGCCAGCAGCAATGCTCGGGTCACCTTC.